This record looks at one T cell receptor beta chain sequence and its context. Its recognized antigen is unknown. Per-base quality was not reported, and no clone a single base away is much larger than it. To demonstrate the VDJtools post-analysis software, TCR beta repertoires were profiled from the peripheral blood of more than ten young patients with multiple sclerosis. The multiple sclerosis patients were children and adolescents between about 6 and 16 years of age. For this chain, trimming is 3 bases at the V end and 2 bases at the J end, and the number of junction bases without a gene match is 9. The germline V gene yields SGHRS for CDR1 and YFSETQ for CDR2. The CDR3 covers 17 residues, taking in both the cysteine and the phenylalanine. CDR3 DNA is the only sequence kept; it has 51 bases, read in frame from the first base. The data derive from a study of post-analysis software for immune sequencing data (dated by TCRdb to 2014 to 2015). Study-wide context: Recorded disease courses included relapsing-remitting, secondary progressive and progressive-relapsing multiple sclerosis, with some patients lacking subtype annotation. A subset of samples was prepared in parallel using single-end sample barcoding, then pooled and co-amplified after Illumina adapter ligation. The multiple sclerosis patient repertoires were compared with more than 10 previously published healthy control repertoires from donors aged 6 to 25 years. The study at large found these results: Patients showed significantly higher frequencies than controls for several TRBV segments, among them TRBV5-6, TRBV5-1 and TRBV20-1. Compared with controls, multiple sclerosis patients had significantly lower normalized Chao1 diversity, a finding suggesting substantial peripheral T-cell clonal expansion. When samples were clustered directly using the F measure, samples prepared in the same batch co-clustered strongly, which prompted a batch-effect correction. The control group was slightly older than the multiple sclerosis patient group.

The library was obtained by PCR. The sample was run on an Illumina HiSeq 2500. To reduce PCR and sequencing biases, unique molecular identifiers were incorporated into the TCR beta cDNA libraries. Approximately 500,000 cDNA molecules were obtained for every 1 to 10 million input T cells, so each molecule roughly corresponded to one T cell. The patient libraries were prepared and sequenced with the same protocol used for the earlier healthy control dataset. Within a given batch, samples were prepared together, multiplexed and sequenced on the same HiSeq lane. From the authors' description of their analysis: Raw barcoded reads were processed with MIGEC, and single-read molecular identifier groups were discarded before consensus assembly and CDR3 extraction. Clonotype tables were post-analysed with VDJtools, normalizing diversity by down-sampling all datasets to the smallest sample size. In repertoire overlap clustering, CDR3 amino acid sequences, but not nucleotide sequences, were matched to correct batch-related cross-sample contamination. The public reads were reprocessed in TCRdb via fastp at Q25 and MiXCR, keeping in-frame beta chains. Under each unique CDR3 protein, matching rows form one entry showing the most common genes and DNA. TCRdb, rather than the study authors, made the V and J calls. The sample table records 450,000 to 650,000 distinct CDR3 sequences; roughly 40% of these occur just once. The leading ten clones occupy roughly 1.8% of the sample.

The sequence joins TRBV5-1 to TRBJ1-4, with 8 junctional bases fitting TRBD1. The TCR comes from a girl aged 5 to 17 with multiple sclerosis. Sequences were obtained from blood. The DNA sequence is as follows: TGCGCCAGCAGCTCAGGACAGGGAAGTGCTACTAATGAAAAACTGTTTTTT. Translated, it gives CASSSGQGSATNEKLFF.